This T cell receptor beta chain was recovered during a study of T cells in Graves' hyperthyroidism and ophthalmopathy. This clonotype came up once. Losses at the gene ends were 6 bases for V and 5 bases for J; bases not matched to a gene: 4. The CDR3 contains 14 residues. The germline V gene has CDR1 SNHLY and CDR2 FYNNEI. TCR beta CDR3 regions were amplified from RNA. HTBI primers were employed in a first-round RT-PCR of the TCR CDR3. MiXCR, applied by TCRdb to the multiplex PCR reads, yields one record per CDR3 protein. The sample lists some 770,000 distinct CDR3 sequences, about a sixth seen once, with under 10% in the top ten.

The specimen was blood. V is TRBV2 and J is TRBJ2-5, with 12 bases aligning to TRBD2. The source of this sequence is a man younger than 30 with Graves' hyperthyroidism. The CDR3 nucleotides are TGTGCCAGCAGCCGACTAGCGGGAGCTGAGACCCAGTACTTC. Translation: CASSRLAGAETQYF.